This T cell receptor (beta chain) is drawn from a study of T cells after yellow fever vaccination. This CDR3 has 16 amino acids. CDR1 and CDR2 (germline): MNHEY, SVGAGI. The V and J ends lost 0 bases and 3 bases respectively, with 15 bases between them. Researchers made TCR cDNA using 5'RACE template switching, and this step added a universal primer site and UMIs. TCRdb passed the 5' RACE reads through MiXCR, listing each CDR3 protein once. The sample lists a few hundred thousand distinct CDR3 sequences, 10% to 15% occurring once. The chain has TRBV6-5 and TRBJ2-7; a weak D match, TRBD1 (5 bases). This material consisted of CD4+ T cells sorted from PBMCs, taken 45 days after the yellow fever booster vaccination. The receptor was derived from a man aged 30 to 45 who received the YFV17D yellow fever vaccine. For the CDR3, the DNA is TGTGCCAGCAGTTACTCGGACACTGGGATAGGCTACGAGCAGTACTTC. It yields the protein CASSYSDTGIGYEQYF.